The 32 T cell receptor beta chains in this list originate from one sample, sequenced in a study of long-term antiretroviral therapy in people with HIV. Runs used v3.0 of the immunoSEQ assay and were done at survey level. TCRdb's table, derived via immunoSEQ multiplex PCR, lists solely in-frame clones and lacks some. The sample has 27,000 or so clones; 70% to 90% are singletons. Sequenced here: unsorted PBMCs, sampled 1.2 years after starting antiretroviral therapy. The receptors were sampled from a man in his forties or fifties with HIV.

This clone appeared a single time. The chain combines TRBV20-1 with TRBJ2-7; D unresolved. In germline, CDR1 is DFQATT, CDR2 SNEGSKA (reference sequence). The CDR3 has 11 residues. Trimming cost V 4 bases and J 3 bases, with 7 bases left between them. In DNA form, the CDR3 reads TGCAGTGCTACCGACGGCTACGAGCAGTACTTC. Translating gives CSATDGYEQYF.

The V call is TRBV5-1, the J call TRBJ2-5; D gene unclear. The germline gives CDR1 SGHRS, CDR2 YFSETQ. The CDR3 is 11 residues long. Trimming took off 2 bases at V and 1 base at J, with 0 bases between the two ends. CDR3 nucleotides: TGCGCCAGCAGCTTCCAAGAGACCCAGTACTTC. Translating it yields CASSFQETQYF.

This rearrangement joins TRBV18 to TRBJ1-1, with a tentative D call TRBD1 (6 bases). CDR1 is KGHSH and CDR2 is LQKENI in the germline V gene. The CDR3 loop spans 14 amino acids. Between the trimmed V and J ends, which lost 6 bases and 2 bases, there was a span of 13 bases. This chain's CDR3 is CASSAGTLNTEAFF. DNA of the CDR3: TGTGCCAGCTCGGCCGGGACACTAAACACTGAAGCTTTCTTT.

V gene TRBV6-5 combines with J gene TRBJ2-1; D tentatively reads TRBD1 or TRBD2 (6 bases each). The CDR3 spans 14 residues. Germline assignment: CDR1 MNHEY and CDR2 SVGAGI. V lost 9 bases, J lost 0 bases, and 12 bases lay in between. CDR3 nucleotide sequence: TGTGCCAGTGGAGGGACAAGCTCCTACAATGAGCAGTTCTTC. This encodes CASGGTSSYNEQFF.

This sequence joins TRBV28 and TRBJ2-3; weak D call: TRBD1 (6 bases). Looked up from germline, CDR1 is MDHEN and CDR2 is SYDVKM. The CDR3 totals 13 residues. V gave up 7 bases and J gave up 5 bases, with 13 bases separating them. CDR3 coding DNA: TGTGCCAGCAACGAGGGGGTTGAAGATACGCAGTATTTT. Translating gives CASNEGVEDTQYF.

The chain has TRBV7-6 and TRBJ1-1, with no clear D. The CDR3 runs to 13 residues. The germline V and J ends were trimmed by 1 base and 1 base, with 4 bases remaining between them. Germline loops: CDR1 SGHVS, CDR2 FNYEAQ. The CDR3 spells CASSLGQNTEAFF. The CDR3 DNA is TGTGCCAGCAGCTTAGGGCAGAACACTGAAGCTTTCTTT.

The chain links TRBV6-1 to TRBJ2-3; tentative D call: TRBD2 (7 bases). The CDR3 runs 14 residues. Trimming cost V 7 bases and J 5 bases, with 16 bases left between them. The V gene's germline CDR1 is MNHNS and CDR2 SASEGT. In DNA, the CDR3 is TGTGCCAGCACGCCCGGGGGGCGTAGAGATACGCAGTATTTT. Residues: CASTPGGRRDTQYF.

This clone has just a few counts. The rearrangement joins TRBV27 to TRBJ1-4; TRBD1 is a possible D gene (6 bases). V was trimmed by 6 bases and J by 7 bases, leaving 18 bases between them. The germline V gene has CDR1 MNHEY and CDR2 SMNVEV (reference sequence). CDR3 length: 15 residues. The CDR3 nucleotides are TGTGCCAGCAGGCCTTTTGACAGGACCGGTGAAAAACTGTTTTTT. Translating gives CASRPFDRTGEKLFF.

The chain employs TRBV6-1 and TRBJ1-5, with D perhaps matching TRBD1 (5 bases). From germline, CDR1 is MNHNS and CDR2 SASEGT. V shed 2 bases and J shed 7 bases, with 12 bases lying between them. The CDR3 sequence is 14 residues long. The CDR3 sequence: CASSELGGQQPQHF. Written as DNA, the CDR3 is TGTGCCAGCAGTGAATTGGGGGGTCAACAGCCCCAGCATTTT.

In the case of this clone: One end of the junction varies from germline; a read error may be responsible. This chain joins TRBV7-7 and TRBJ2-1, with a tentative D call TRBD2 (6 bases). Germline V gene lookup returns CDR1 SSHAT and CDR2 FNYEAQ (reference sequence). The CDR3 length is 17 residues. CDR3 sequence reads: CASSLWLGGAPYNEQFF. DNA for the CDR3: TGTGCTAGCAGCTTATGGCTGGGCGGGGCCCCTTACAATGAGCAGTTCTTC. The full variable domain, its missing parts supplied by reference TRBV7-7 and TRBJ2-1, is GAGVSQSPRYKVTKRGQDVTLRCDPISSHATLYWYQQALGQGPEFLTYFNYEAQPDKSGLPSDRFSAERPEGSISTLTIQRTEQRDSAMYRCASSLWLGGAPYNEQFFGPGTRLTVL.

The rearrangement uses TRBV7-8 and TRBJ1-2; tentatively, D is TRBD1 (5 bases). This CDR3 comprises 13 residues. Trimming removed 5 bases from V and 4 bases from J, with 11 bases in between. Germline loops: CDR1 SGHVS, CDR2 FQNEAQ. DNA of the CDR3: TGTGCCAGCAGCCCGGACACCACCTATGGCTACACCTTC. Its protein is CASSPDTTYGYTF.

CDR3 DNA sequence: TGTGCCAGCAGTTTAATCGGGAGAGGGAACTATGGCTACACCTTC. Encoded protein: CASSLIGRGNYGYTF. The gene calls are TRBV28 and TRBJ1-2; D is unclear. In germline, CDR1 is MDHEN, CDR2 SYDVKM. Trimming removed 2 bases from V and 2 bases from J, with 12 bases in between. This CDR3 has 15 amino acids.

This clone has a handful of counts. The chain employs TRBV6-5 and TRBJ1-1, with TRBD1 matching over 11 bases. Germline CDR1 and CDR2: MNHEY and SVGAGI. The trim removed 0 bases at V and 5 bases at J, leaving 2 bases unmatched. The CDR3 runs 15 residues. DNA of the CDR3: TGTGCCAGCAGTTACTCCGGGACAGGGGGGACTGAAGCTTTCTTT. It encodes CASSYSGTGGTEAFF.

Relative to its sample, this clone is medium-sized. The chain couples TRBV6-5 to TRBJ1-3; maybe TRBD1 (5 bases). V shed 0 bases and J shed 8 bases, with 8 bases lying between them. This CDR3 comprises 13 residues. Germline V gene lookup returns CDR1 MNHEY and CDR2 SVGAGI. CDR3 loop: CASSYSGEDTIYF. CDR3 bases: TGTGCCAGCAGTTACTCGGGGGAGGACACCATATATTTT.

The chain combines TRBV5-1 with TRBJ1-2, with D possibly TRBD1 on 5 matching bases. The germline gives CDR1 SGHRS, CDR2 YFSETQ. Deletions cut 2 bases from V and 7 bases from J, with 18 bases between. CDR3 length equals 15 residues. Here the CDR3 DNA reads TGCGCCAGCAGCTTAAACCCGGGGACCCTTACTGGCTACACCTTC. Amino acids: CASSLNPGTLTGYTF.

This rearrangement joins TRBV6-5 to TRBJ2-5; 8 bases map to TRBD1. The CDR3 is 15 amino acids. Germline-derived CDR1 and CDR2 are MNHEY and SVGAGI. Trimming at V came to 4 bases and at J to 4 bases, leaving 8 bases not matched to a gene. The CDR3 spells CASSSIGTGRETQYF. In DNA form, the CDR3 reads TGTGCCAGCAGTTCCATCGGGACAGGAAGAGAGACCCAGTACTTC.

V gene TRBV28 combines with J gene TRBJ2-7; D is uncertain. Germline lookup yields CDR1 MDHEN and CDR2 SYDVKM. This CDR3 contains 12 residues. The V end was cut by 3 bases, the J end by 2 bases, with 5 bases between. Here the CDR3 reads CASSFVPYEQYF. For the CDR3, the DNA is TGTGCCAGCAGTTTTGTACCCTACGAGCAGTACTTC.

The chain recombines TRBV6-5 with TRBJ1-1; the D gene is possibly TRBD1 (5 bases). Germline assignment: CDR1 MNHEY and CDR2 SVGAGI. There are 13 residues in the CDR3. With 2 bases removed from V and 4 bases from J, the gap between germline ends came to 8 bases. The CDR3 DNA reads TGTGCCAGCAGTTACCGTGGGGGCACTGAAGCTTTCTTT. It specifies CASSYRGGTEAFF.

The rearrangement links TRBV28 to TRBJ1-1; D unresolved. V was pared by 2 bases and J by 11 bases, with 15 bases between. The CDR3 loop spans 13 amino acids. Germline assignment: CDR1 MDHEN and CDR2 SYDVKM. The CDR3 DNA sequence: TGTGCCAGCAGTTTAAGTCCAGGATTTTTGGCTTTCTTT. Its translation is CASSLSPGFLAFF.

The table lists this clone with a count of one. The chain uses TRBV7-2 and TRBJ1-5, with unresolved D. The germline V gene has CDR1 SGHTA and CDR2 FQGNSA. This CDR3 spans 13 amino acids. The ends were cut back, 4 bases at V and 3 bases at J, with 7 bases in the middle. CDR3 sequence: CASSSGLNQPQHF. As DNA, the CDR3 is TGTGCCAGCAGCTCCGGCCTCAATCAGCCCCAGCATTTT. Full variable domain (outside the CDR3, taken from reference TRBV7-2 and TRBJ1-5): GAGVSQSPSNKVTEKGKDVELRCDPISGHTALYWYRQSLGQGLEFLIYFQGNSAPDKSGLPSDRFSAERTGGSVSTLTIQRTQQEDSAVYLCASSSGLNQPQHFGDGTRLSIL.

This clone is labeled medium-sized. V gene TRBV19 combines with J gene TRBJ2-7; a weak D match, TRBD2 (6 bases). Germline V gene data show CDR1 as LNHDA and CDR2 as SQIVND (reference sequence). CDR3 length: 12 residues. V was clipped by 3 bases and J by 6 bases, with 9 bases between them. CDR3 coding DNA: TGTGCCAGTAGTATTGGAGGGAGCGAGCAGTACTTC. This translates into CASSIGGSEQYF.

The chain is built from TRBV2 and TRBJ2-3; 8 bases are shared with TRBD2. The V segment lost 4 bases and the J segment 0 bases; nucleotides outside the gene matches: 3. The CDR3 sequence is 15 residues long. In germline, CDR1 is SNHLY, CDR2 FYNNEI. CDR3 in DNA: TGTGCCAGCAGTGCTAGCGGGTACAGCACAGATACGCAGTATTTT. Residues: CASSASGYSTDTQYF.

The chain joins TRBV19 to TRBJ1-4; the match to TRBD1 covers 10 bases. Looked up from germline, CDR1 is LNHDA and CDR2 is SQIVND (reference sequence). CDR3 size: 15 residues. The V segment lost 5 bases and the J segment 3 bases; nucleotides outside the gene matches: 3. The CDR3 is CASSDRGQANEKLFF. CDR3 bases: TGTGCCAGTAGTGACAGGGGGCAAGCTAATGAAAAACTGTTTTTT.

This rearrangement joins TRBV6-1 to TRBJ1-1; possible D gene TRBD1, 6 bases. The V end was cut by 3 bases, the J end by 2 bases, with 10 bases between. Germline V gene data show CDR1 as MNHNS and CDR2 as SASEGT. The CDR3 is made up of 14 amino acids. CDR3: CASSDRGANTEAFF. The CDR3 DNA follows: TGTGCCAGCAGTGACAGGGGAGCCAACACTGAAGCTTTCTTT.

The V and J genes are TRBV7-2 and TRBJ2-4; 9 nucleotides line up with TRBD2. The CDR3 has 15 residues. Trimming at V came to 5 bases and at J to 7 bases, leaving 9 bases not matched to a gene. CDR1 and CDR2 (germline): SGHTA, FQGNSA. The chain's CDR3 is CASSPLAGPVNIQYF. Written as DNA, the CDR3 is TGTGCCAGCAGCCCCCTAGCGGGGCCCGTTAACATTCAGTACTTC.

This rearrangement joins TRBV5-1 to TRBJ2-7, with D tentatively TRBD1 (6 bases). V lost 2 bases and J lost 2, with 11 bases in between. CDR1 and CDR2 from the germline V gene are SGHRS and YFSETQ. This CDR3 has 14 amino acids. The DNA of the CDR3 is TGCGCCAGCAGCTTAGGGGGTGTCACCTACGAGCAGTACTTC. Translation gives CASSLGGVTYEQYF. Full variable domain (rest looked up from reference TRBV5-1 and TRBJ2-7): KAGVTQTPRYLIKTRGQQVTLSCSPISGHRSVSWYQQTPGQGLQFLFEYFSETQRNKGNFPGRFSGRQFSNSRSEMNVSTLELGDSALYLCASSLGGVTYEQYFGPGTRLTVT.

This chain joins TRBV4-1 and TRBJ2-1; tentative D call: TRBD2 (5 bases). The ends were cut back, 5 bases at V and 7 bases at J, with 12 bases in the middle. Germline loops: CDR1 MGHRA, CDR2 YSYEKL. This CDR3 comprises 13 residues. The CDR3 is CASSDSLGNEQFF. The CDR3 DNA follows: TGCGCCAGCAGCGACTCACTAGGGAATGAGCAGTTCTTC.

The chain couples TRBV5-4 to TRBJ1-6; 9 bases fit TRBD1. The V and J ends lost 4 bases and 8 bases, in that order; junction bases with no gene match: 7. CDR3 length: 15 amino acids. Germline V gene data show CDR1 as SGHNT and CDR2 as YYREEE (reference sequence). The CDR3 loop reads CASSRTRDRDSPLHF. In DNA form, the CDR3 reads TGTGCCAGCAGCCGAACCCGGGACAGGGATTCACCCCTCCACTTT. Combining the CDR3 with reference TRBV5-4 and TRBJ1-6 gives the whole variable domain ETGVTQSPTHLIKTRGQQVTLRCSSQSGHNTVSWYQQALGQGPQFIFQYYREEENGRGNFPPRFSGLQFPNYSSELNVNALELDDSALYLCASSRTRDRDSPLHFGNGTRLTVT.

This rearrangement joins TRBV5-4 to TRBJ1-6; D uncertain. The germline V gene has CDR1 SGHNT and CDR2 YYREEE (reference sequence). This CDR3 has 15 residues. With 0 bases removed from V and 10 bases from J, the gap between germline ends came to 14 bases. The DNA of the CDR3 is TGTGCCAGCAGCTTGGCCGGAGCGGTGCCCTCACCCCTCCACTTT. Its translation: CASSLAGAVPSPLHF.

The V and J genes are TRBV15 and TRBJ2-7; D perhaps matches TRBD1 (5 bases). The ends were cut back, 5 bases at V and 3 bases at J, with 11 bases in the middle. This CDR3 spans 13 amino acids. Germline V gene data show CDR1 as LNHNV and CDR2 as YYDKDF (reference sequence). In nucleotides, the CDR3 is TGTGCCACCAGCCGAGGACACAACTACGAGCAGTACTTC. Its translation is CATSRGHNYEQYF. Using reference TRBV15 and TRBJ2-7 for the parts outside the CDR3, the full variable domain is DAMVIQNPRYQVTQFGKPVTLSCSQTLNHNVMYWYQQKSSQAPKLLFHYYDKDFNNEADTPDNFQSRRPNTSFCFLDIRSPGLGDTAMYLCATSRGHNYEQYFGPGTRLTVT.

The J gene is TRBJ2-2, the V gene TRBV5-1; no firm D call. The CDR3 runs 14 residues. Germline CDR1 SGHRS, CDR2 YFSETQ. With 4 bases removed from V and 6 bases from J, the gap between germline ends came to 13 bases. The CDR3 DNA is TGCGCCAGCAGCCTGGTCGGGTATCCCGGGGAGCTGTTTTTT. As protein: CASSLVGYPGELFF.

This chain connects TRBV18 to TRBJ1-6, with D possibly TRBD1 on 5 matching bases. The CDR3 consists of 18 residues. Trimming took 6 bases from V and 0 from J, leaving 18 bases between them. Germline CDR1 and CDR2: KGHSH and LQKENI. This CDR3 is CASSGATDSSSYNSPLHF. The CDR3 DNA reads TGTGCCAGCTCCGGGGCGACAGACTCGAGCTCCTATAATTCACCCCTCCACTTT.